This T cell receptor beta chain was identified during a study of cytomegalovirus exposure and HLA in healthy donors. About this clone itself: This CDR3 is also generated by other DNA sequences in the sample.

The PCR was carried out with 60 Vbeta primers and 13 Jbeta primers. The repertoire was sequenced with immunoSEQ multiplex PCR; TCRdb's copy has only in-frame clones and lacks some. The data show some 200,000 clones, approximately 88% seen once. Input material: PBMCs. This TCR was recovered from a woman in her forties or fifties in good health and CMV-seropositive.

CDR3 protein: CASSPEGVSLGNSPLHF. The CDR3 region has the DNA TGTGCCAGCAGCCCAGAGGGTGTCAGTCTGGGCAATTCACCCCTCCACTTT. J is TRBJ1-6 and V is TRBV9; D not certain. The CDR3 length is 17 residues. The V end lost 4 bases, the J end lost 7 bases, and 21 bases lay between the germline ends. Germline CDR1 and CDR2: SGDLS and YYNGEE. The full variable domain, in which reference TRBV9 and TRBJ1-6 provide the parts outside the CDR3, is DSGVTQTPKHLITATGQRVTLRCSPRSGDLSVYWYQQSLDQGLQFLIQYYNGEERAKGNILERFSAQQFPDLHSELNLSSLELGDSALYFCASSPEGVSLGNSPLHFGNGTRLTVT.